This T cell receptor beta chain was sequenced in a study of blood T cell repertoires in COVID-19. Overall study context: Donors in the United States, Italy and Spain gave samples during acute or convalescent COVID-19.

Original data processing: From reference gene primer amplification, estimates of nucleated cell counts were derived. Produced via immunoSEQ multiplex PCR; TCRdb's table is partial and in-frame only. V, J and clone size derive from that table, while D and trimming were established from the DNA sequence. The sample contains 300,000 to 400,000 clones, about 86% of which appear only once. The study drew participants aged about 18 to 89 years from some 24 US areas. Self-reported history from a screening survey and questionnaire set each donor's cohort. The TCR originated in a woman between 40 and 55 years old with acute COVID-19. The specimen was PBMCs or T cells enriched from blood (not recorded which).

The CDR3 sequence is CASSEQTGGTEAFF. The CDR3 DNA is TGTGCCAGCAGTGAACAAACGGGGGGCACTGAAGCTTTCTTT. The chain is built from TRBV6-1 and TRBJ1-1; the D gene is possibly TRBD1 (5 bases). Trimming cost V 2 bases and J 4 bases, with 11 bases left between them. Looked up from germline, CDR1 is MNHNS and CDR2 is SASEGT. The CDR3 runs 14 residues.